The clone carrying this T cell receptor (beta chain) showed up just a few times. Unique molecular identifiers were incorporated during preparation of the TCRbeta library. TCRdb independently ran MiXCR on the PCR reads; one entry per CDR3 protein. Of some 490,000 distinct CDR3 sequences in the sample, roughly an eighth were seen once. The sample is drawn from a study of T-cell reconstitution after alpha-beta-depleted transplantation in children. V was clipped by 4 bases and J by 7 bases, with 11 bases between them. The CDR3 runs 13 residues. This TCR was recovered from a human donor who donated a stem cell graft to a child with combined immunodeficiency. Sample: PBMCs from the stem cell graft donor, taken from the stem cell graft. The rearrangement uses TRBV12-3 or TRBV12-4 and TRBJ2-1, with a weak D call TRBD1 (6 bases). The CDR3: CASSYRDWNEQFF. For the CDR3, the DNA is TGTGCCAGCAGTTACAGGGATTGGAATGAGCAGTTCTTC.